The T cell receptor beta chain under discussion was sequenced for a study of blood T cell repertoires in COVID-19. Looked up from germline, CDR1 is KGHSH and CDR2 is LQKENI. Between the trimmed V and J ends, which lost 0 bases and 5 bases, there was a span of 17 bases. The CDR3 has 17 residues. Authors' processing steps: Reference gene primer amplification in the assay estimated nucleated cell counts. TCRdb keeps only in-frame clones here, not all; method: immunoSEQ multiplex PCR. The V and J calls and clone size were taken over from that table, and D and trimming were inferred from the DNA. The sample has 200,000 to 300,000 clones; around 87% are singletons.

The chain is built from TRBV18 and TRBJ2-1; the D gene is possibly TRBD1 (5 bases). The origin of this receptor is a woman aged 60-70 years with COVID-19, enrolled during active disease. Sequences were obtained from peripheral blood. The CDR3 DNA follows: TGTGCCAGCTCACCACCCCGGACCTCTGGGGCGGACAATGAGCAGTTCTTC. It specifies CASSPPRTSGADNEQFF. Combining the CDR3 with reference TRBV18 and TRBJ2-1 gives the whole variable domain NAGVMQNPRHLVRRRGQEARLRCSPMKGHSHVYWYRQLPEEGLKFMVYLQKENIIDESGMPKERFSAEFPKEGPSILRIQQVVRGDSAAYFCASSPPRTSGADNEQFFGPGTRLTVL.